The 10 T cell receptor beta chains presented below share a single source sample, sequenced in a study of blood T cell repertoires in COVID-19. Sequencing was performed with immunoSEQ multiplex PCR; in TCRdb, only in-frame clones are kept and a portion is missing. The sample gives 280,000 or so clones, roughly 85% of which show up once; approximately 10% is in the top ten. The sample comprised peripheral blood. These receptors came from a woman between 45 and 60 years old who had recovered from COVID-19.

This clone was seen more than once but under ten times. The V gene is TRBV30, the J gene TRBJ1-1, with D possibly being TRBD1 (6 bases). The CDR3 has 11 residues. CDR1 is GTSNPN and CDR2 is SVGIG in the germline V gene (reference sequence). Trimming stripped 5 bases from V and 8 bases from J, with 12 bases between. The CDR3 nucleotides are TGTGCCTGGTCCCGACAGGAGGAAGCTTTCTTT. The encoded protein is CAWSRQEEAFF.

This clone occurred many times. The chain has TRBV5-4 and TRBJ1-2; 7 bases map to TRBD1. Germline lookup yields CDR1 SGHNT and CDR2 YYREEE (reference sequence). CDR3 length equals 13 residues. V gave up 4 bases and J gave up 3 bases; unmatched junction bases: 3. The CDR3 DNA reads TGTGCCAGCAGCCAAACAGGGGACTATGGCTACACCTTC. Its translation is CASSQTGDYGYTF.

The V and J genes are TRBV28 and TRBJ1-1; no firm D call. Trimming removed 3 bases from V and 4 bases from J, with 6 bases in between. CDR1 is MDHEN and CDR2 is SYDVKM in the germline V gene. The CDR3 runs to 12 residues. For the CDR3, the DNA is TGTGCCAGCAGTTTCGGTCGCACTGAAGCTTTCTTT. This codes for CASSFGRTEAFF.

The chain couples TRBV5-1 to TRBJ2-5; 9 bases fit TRBD1. The J segment lost 5 bases and the V segment lost 4 bases, leaving 6 bases of the junction unmatched. The CDR3 is 14 amino acids. CDR1 and CDR2 (germline): SGHRS, YFSETQ. The DNA for the CDR3 is TGCGCCAGCAGCAAACAGGGGGCGCGGGAGACCCAGTACTTC. This sequence encodes CASSKQGARETQYF.

The chain uses TRBV14 and TRBJ2-3, with 7 bases identical to TRBD1. V gave up 3 bases and J gave up 7 bases; unmatched junction bases: 7. The CDR3 has 14 amino acids. Germline V gives CDR1 SGHDN, CDR2 FVKESK. CDR3 amino acids: CASSHSDRWNTQYF. CDR3 coding DNA: TGTGCCAGCAGCCATTCGGACAGGTGGAATACGCAGTATTTT.

The V gene is TRBV28, the J gene TRBJ2-1; 7 nucleotides match TRBD2. V gave up 5 bases and J gave up 4 bases; unmatched junction bases: 11. The CDR3 totals 16 residues. Germline loops: CDR1 MDHEN, CDR2 SYDVKM. The CDR3 DNA follows: TGTGCCAGCAGTCTCCCGGGGGAGCGGGGATACAATGAGCAGTTCTTC. Amino acid sequence: CASSLPGERGYNEQFF.

V and J are TRBV6-5 and TRBJ2-6, with 7 bases matching TRBD1. The length of the CDR3 is 16 residues. After removal of 2 bases from V and 4 bases from J, the junction contained 5 bases not matched to a gene. Germline values: CDR1 MNHEY, CDR2 SVGAGI. The CDR3 loop reads CASSYSTGDGANVLTF. In nucleotides, the CDR3 is TGTGCCAGCAGTTACAGCACAGGGGACGGGGCCAACGTCCTGACTTTC.

This chain uses TRBV28 with TRBJ1-1; D uncertain. CDR1 and CDR2 from the germline V gene are MDHEN and SYDVKM. There are 15 residues in the CDR3. Trimming stripped 1 base from V and 1 base from J, with 10 bases between. The CDR3: CASSLFPGSNTEAFF. In DNA, the CDR3 is TGTGCCAGCAGTTTATTCCCAGGCTCGAACACTGAAGCTTTCTTT.

The CDR3 DNA reads TGTGCCAGTTTAGGACTAGCGCGGTCCTACGAGCAGTACTTC. Translating gives CASLGLARSYEQYF. V usage is TRBV28 and J usage is TRBJ2-7; 9 bases agree with TRBD2. The V segment lost 9 bases and the J segment 1 base; nucleotides outside the gene matches: 7. Germline CDR1 is MDHEN and CDR2 is SYDVKM. This CDR3 comprises 14 residues. Supplemented by reference TRBV28 and TRBJ2-7, the full variable domain reads DVKVTQSSRYLVKRTGEKVFLECVQDMDHENMFWYRQDPGLGLRLIYFSYDVKMKEKGDIPEGYSVSREKKERFSLILESASTNQTSMYLCASLGLARSYEQYFGPGTRLTVT.

The chain links TRBV5-4 to TRBJ1-1; 8 bases are a match to TRBD1. CDR3 size: 16 residues. From germline, CDR1 is SGHNT and CDR2 YYREEE (reference sequence). V lost 0 bases and J lost 1; bases outside the gene matches: 5. In DNA form, the CDR3 reads TGTGCCAGCAGCTTGGGCCATGGGACAGGGAACACTGAAGCTTTCTTT. This encodes CASSLGHGTGNTEAFF.